The T cell receptor (beta chain) under discussion was sequenced for a study of cytomegalovirus exposure and HLA in healthy donors. Whole-study findings and limits: The study carried out a later analysis of TCR beta sequences. It associated approximately 17,000 of them with specific HLA alleles at a false discovery rate of 0.05. For TCR beta chains, V- and J-gene trimming was later linked to a missense DCLRE1C variant. According to the study, roughly 160 TCR beta chains were cytomegalovirus-associated. Follow-up analysis found HLA locus-dependent TCR association rates, highest for DRB1 and lowest for HLA-C.

The PCR ran on 60 Vbeta and 13 Jbeta primers. The table came from immunoSEQ multiplex PCR; TCRdb's copy has only in-frame clones and leaves some out. This table has some 93,000 clones, less than 9.5% appearing once. This clone has more than one count but fewer than ten. Its cognate antigen is unknown. Sequencing used PBMCs. This sequence originates from a man aged 50-60 years in good health and CMV-seropositive.

This chain's CDR3 is CASSPRQGNTEAFF. CDR3 nucleotides: TGTGCCAGCAGCCCCCGACAAGGGAACACTGAAGCTTTCTTT. The rearrangement joins TRBV11-1 to TRBJ1-1; no reliable D call. Germline lookup yields CDR1 SGHAT and CDR2 FQDESV (reference sequence). The CDR3 spans 14 residues. Between the trimmed V and J ends, which lost 5 bases and 1 base, there was a span of 11 bases.